The 16 T cell receptor beta chains below were found in one sample sequenced in a study of identical twins. Each CDR3 protein is one row after TCRdb ran MiXCR on the 5' RACE reads. The profile covers fewer than 650,000 distinct CDR3 sequences, with under 8.5% appearing a single time and 1.6% taken by the ten largest. The data were also submitted as part of a second study, on yellow fever vaccine responses in identical twins.

Sequencing was carried out using PBMCs. These receptors were obtained from a woman in her late teens or twenties in good health.

The table lists this clonotype with a few counts. The chain combines TRBV12-3 or TRBV12-4 with TRBJ1-2, with 7 bases matching TRBD1. Trimming cost V 5 bases and J 2 bases; bases outside gene matches: 11. CDR3 length: 16 residues. The CDR3 reads CASSGNPGQLNYGYTF. CDR3 in DNA: TGTGCCAGCAGTGGCAATCCGGGACAGCTAAACTATGGCTACACCTTC.

The chain couples TRBV27 to TRBJ2-7; 8 nucleotides line up with TRBD2. Germline V CDR1 and CDR2: MNHEY, SMNVEV (reference sequence). V trimming: 4 bases; J trimming: 2 bases; junction bases outside the gene matches: 4. CDR3 size: 14 residues. The CDR3 DNA reads TGTGCCAGCAGTTCTAGCGGGTATACCTACGAGCAGTACTTC. This codes for CASSSSGYTYEQYF.

This clonotype was found many times. The chain employs TRBV28 and TRBJ1-4; 7 bases map to TRBD1. CDR1 is MDHEN, CDR2 SYDVKM, per germline. With 5 bases clipped from V and 6 bases from J, the junction kept 6 bases outside the gene matches. This CDR3 has 14 amino acids. CDR3 in DNA: TGTGCCAGCAGTCCCGGACAGGAGTATGAAAAACTGTTTTTT. Encoded protein: CASSPGQEYEKLFF.

This clonotype was observed many times. V is TRBV20-1 and J is TRBJ2-7; 7 bases map to TRBD1. The CDR3 has 13 amino acids. Per the germline V gene, CDR1 is DFQATT and CDR2 is SNEGSKA (reference sequence). V was clipped by 1 base and J by 3 bases; unmatched bases: 3. DNA for the CDR3: TGCAGTGCTAGAGGCGGACAGGACTACGAGCAGTACTTC. It is translated as CSARGGQDYEQYF.

The chain couples TRBV20-1 to TRBJ2-7, with D perhaps matching TRBD1 (5 bases). The V gene lost 0 bases and the J gene lost 0 bases, with 12 bases spanning the gap. The CDR3 has 15 amino acids. Germline CDR1 and CDR2: DFQATT and SNEGSKA (reference sequence). CDR3 in DNA: TGCAGTGCTAGAGATCTACAGGCGAGCTCCTACGAGCAGTACTTC. Translating it yields CSARDLQASSYEQYF.

This clonotype was found many times. This chain connects TRBV10-3 to TRBJ1-2; a weak D match, TRBD1 (6 bases). Trimming stripped 0 bases from V and 4 bases from J, with 15 bases between. The CDR3 contains 16 residues. Germline V gives CDR1 ENHRY, CDR2 SYGVKD. The CDR3 nucleotides are TGTGCCATCAGTGAGTCGACTGGCAGGGGAACCTATGGCTACACCTTC. This codes for CAISESTGRGTYGYTF.

V gene TRBV7-8 combines with J gene TRBJ1-1, with 7 positions matching TRBD1. The junction had 7 bases not matched to a gene; V was cut back by 3 bases and J by 3 bases. Germline V gene data show CDR1 as SGHVS and CDR2 as FQNEAQ. This CDR3 has 15 amino acids. The CDR3 DNA reads TGTGCCAGCAGCTTCCAGGGGGAATTGGACACTGAAGCTTTCTTT. Translated: CASSFQGELDTEAFF.

This clonotype was recorded at least ten times. The chain links TRBV27 to TRBJ2-1, with a possible D match to TRBD1 (5 bases). Trimming shortened V by 4 bases and J by 4 bases, and 14 bases separated the two germline ends. The CDR3 is 15 residues long. The germline V gene has CDR1 MNHEY and CDR2 SMNVEV (reference sequence). In DNA, the CDR3 is TGTGCCAGCAGTTATGGGGCGTTCCTTTACAATGAGCAGTTCTTC. Its translation is CASSYGAFLYNEQFF.

The sample holds a few counts of this clonotype. The CDR3 sequence is CASSFIAGGAYEQYF. CDR3 bases: TGTGCCAGCAGCTTTATAGCGGGAGGGGCCTACGAGCAGTACTTC. The rearrangement joins TRBV11-2 to TRBJ2-7, with 11 bases fitting TRBD2. Germline V gene data show CDR1 as SGHAT and CDR2 as FQNNGV. The CDR3 totals 15 residues. Trimming took 3 bases from V and 2 from J; bases not matched to a gene: 3.

In its sample, this clonotype was seen a few times. CDR3 region: CASSFTRQGYTF. CDR3 DNA sequence: TGTGCCAGCAGTTTTACACGGCAGGGCTACACCTTC. V is TRBV12-3 or TRBV12-4 and J is TRBJ1-2; no clear D gene. The V end was cut by 3 bases, the J end by 8 bases, with 10 bases between. The length of the CDR3 is 12 residues.

This clonotype came up a few times. The gene calls are TRBV19 and TRBJ2-1; no definite D call. CDR3 length equals 16 residues. V lost 5 bases, J lost 0 bases, and 14 bases lay in between. Germline V gene lookup returns CDR1 LNHDA and CDR2 SQIVND (reference sequence). The CDR3 sequence is CASSLLSWSSYNEQFF. DNA of the CDR3: TGTGCCAGTAGTCTATTATCGTGGAGCTCCTACAATGAGCAGTTCTTC.

This clonotype was observed a few times. This chain uses TRBV11-2 with TRBJ2-3; no definite D call. The CDR3 runs to 14 residues. V shed 0 bases and J shed 5 bases, with 9 bases lying between them. Germline V gives CDR1 SGHAT, CDR2 FQNNGV. CDR3 nucleotide sequence: TGTGCCAGCAGCTTAGAGTATGCGAGAGATACGCAGTATTTT. Residues: CASSLEYARDTQYF.

There are a few counts of this clonotype. This CDR3 is CASTTLGLINEQFF. The CDR3 DNA sequence: TGTGCCAGCACAACCCTGGGACTTATTAATGAGCAGTTCTTC. The V call is TRBV5-6, the J call TRBJ2-1, with TRBD2 as a possible D gene (6 bases). In germline, CDR1 is SGHDT, CDR2 YYEEEE. The V and J ends lost 6 bases and 7 bases respectively, with 17 bases between them. The CDR3 totals 14 residues.

This rearrangement joins TRBV9 to TRBJ2-2; TRBD1 aligns across 7 bases. The CDR3 consists of 15 residues. V gave up 3 bases and J gave up 1 base; unmatched junction bases: 3. Germline assignment: CDR1 SGDLS and CDR2 YYNGEE. The CDR3 reads CASSGTGKNTGELFF. CDR3 nucleotides: TGTGCCAGCAGCGGGACAGGCAAGAACACCGGGGAGCTGTTTTTT.

This clonotype was recorded a few times. This chain uses TRBV12-3 or TRBV12-4 with TRBJ2-1, with D uncertain. CDR3 length equals 11 residues. V was pared by 1 base and J by 15 bases, with 10 bases between. The CDR3 DNA follows: TGTGCCAGCAGTTTAGTAGGTCCGGGGTTCTTC. Protein sequence: CASSLVGPGFF.

This clonotype was seen a few times. This chain joins TRBV29-1 and TRBJ2-3; TRBD2 matches 10 bases. V gave up 6 bases and J gave up 1 base; unmatched junction bases: 7. This CDR3 spans 15 amino acids. CDR1 and CDR2 (germline): SQVTM, ANQGSEA. This CDR3 reads CSVAIAGGGTDTQYF. The CDR3 nucleotides read TGCAGCGTGGCAATAGCGGGGGGAGGCACAGATACGCAGTATTTT.